A single sample gave rise to the 21 T cell receptor beta chains below, sequenced in a study of shared clonotypes between healthy human individuals. Libraries were prepared by immunoSEQ multiplex PCR; TCRdb keeps only in-frame clonotypes and omits some of them. Altogether about 450,000 clones are present, roughly 85% being singletons, with the ten largest covering 10% to 15%. What was sequenced was PBMCs. Receptors were obtained from a woman aged 40 to 49 in good health. Some clones in this sample may be carry-over from other donors' samples.

Worth noting for this clone: One end of the junction is discordant with germline, which a read error may explain. V gene TRBV23-1 combines with J gene TRBJ2-5; D not resolved. TRBV23-1 is designated an ORF whose function remains uncertain. This CDR3 has 8 residues. CDR3 DNA: TGCGCCAGCACCAAAAGGGACTTC. The encoded protein is CASTKRDF.

The genes are TRBV5-4 and TRBJ2-5, with 14 bases fitting TRBD2. This CDR3 region has 17 residues. V lost 4 bases and J lost 8; bases outside the gene matches: 13. Per germline, CDR1 SGHNT and CDR2 YYREEE (reference sequence). Here the CDR3 DNA reads TGTGCCAGCAGCCTGCCGGGGACTAGCGGGAGAATACATACCCAGTACTTC. Translating it yields CASSLPGTSGRIHTQYF. The whole variable domain, filled in from reference TRBV5-4 and TRBJ2-5, reads ETGVTQSPTHLIKTRGQQVTLRCSSQSGHNTVSWYQQALGQGPQFIFQYYREEENGRGNFPPRFSGLQFPNYSSELNVNALELDDSALYLCASSLPGTSGRIHTQYFGPGTRLLVL.

About this clone itself: Since a much larger clone is just one base distant, this may be a read error. This chain joins TRBV28 and TRBJ2-1; D assignment may be TRBD1 or TRBD2 (5 bases each). Germline CDR1 is MDHEN and CDR2 is SYDVKM. The CDR3 contains 14 residues. CDR3 amino acids: CASRGPGPYNGQFF. The CDR3 bases are TGTGCCAGCAGGGGGCCGGGACCATACAATGGGCAGTTCTTC.

The chain joins TRBV5-1 to TRBJ2-5; TRBD1 might be the D (6 bases). Trimming cost V 1 base and J 4 bases, with 11 bases left between them. This CDR3 spans 14 amino acids. Germline V gene sequence: CDR1 SGHRS, CDR2 YFSETQ. CDR3 amino acids: CASSLTGLGETQYF. CDR3 bases: TGCGCCAGCAGCTTGACAGGGCTGGGAGAGACCCAGTACTTC.

The gene calls are TRBV27 and TRBJ1-5; D is unclear. This CDR3 is 17 amino acids long. V was cut by 8 bases and J by 2 bases, with 22 bases left in between. Germline V gene sequence: CDR1 MNHEY, CDR2 SMNVEV (reference sequence). CDR3 loop: CASGRPSSYSGNQPQHF. The CDR3 coding sequence is TGTGCCAGCGGACGTCCCTCCTCATATAGCGGCAATCAGCCCCAGCATTTT.

The chain links TRBV15 to TRBJ1-5; 8 nucleotides line up with TRBD1. Germline V gene data show CDR1 as LNHNV and CDR2 as YYDKDF (reference sequence). CDR3 length: 15 amino acids. V trimming: 5 bases; J trimming: 6 bases; junction bases outside the gene matches: 9. The CDR3 spells CATSGGTGIFQPQHF. The DNA of the CDR3 is TGTGCCACCAGCGGCGGGACAGGTATATTTCAGCCCCAGCATTTT.

The chain uses TRBV6-5 and TRBJ2-7, with a tentative D call TRBD2 (5 bases). The V gene's germline CDR1 is MNHEY and CDR2 SVGAGI. The V end lost 0 bases, the J end lost 2 bases, and 8 bases lay between the germline ends. The CDR3 loop spans 14 amino acids. CDR3 region: CASSYSRRAYEQYF. The CDR3 nucleotides read TGTGCCAGCAGTTACTCGAGGCGGGCCTACGAGCAGTACTTC.

J is TRBJ2-2 and V is TRBV9; D possibly corresponds to TRBD1 (5 bases). The CDR3 sequence is 16 residues long. Germline values: CDR1 SGDLS, CDR2 YYNGEE. V gave up 4 bases and J gave up 0 bases, with 13 bases separating them. The CDR3 here is CASSIGARANTGELFF. The DNA for the CDR3 is TGTGCCAGCAGCATAGGGGCGAGAGCGAACACCGGGGAGCTGTTTTTT.

The chain employs TRBV6-6 and TRBJ1-5; tentatively, D is TRBD1 (5 bases). The germline V gene encodes CDR1 MNHNY and CDR2 SVGAGI (reference sequence). Trimming took 2 bases from V and 3 from J, leaving 11 bases between them. The length of the CDR3 is 15 residues. CDR3 in amino acids: CASSYRQGSNQPQHF. The DNA for the CDR3 is TGTGCCAGCAGTTACAGGCAGGGCTCCAATCAGCCCCAGCATTTT.

A word on this clone: The identical CDR3 is also encoded by other nucleotide sequences in the sample. The chain carries TRBV18 and TRBJ1-5; no firm D call. The CDR3 has 14 amino acids. V lost 6 bases, J lost 1 base, and 10 bases lay in between. Per germline, CDR1 KGHSH and CDR2 LQKENI. CDR3 bases: TGTGCCAGCTCCCCCCTGGGAAGCAATCAGCCCCAGCATTTT. Protein sequence: CASSPLGSNQPQHF.

The sample holds one count of this clone. This likely traces to a read error, being one base from a far larger clone. CDR3: CAWSIATPGERYF. CDR3 bases: TGTGCCTGGAGTATTGCTACCCCGGGTGAGCGGTACTTC. V usage is TRBV30 and J usage is TRBJ2-7; no clear D gene. The germline V gene encodes CDR1 GTSNPN and CDR2 SVGIG (reference sequence). This CDR3 region has 13 residues. Using reference TRBV30 and TRBJ2-7 for the parts outside the CDR3, the full variable domain is SQTIHQWPATLVQPVGSPLSLECTVEGTSNPNLYWYRQAAGRGLQLLFYSVGIGQISSEVPQNLSASRPQDRQFILSSKKLLLSDSGFYLCAWSIATPGERYFGPGTRLTVT.

The J gene is TRBJ2-2, the V gene TRBV7-8; D remains unclear. V shed 2 bases and J shed 3 bases, with 7 bases lying between them. Per germline, CDR1 SGHVS and CDR2 FQNEAQ. The CDR3 runs 14 residues. In nucleotides, the CDR3 is TGTGCCAGCAGCTTATATGGGGACACCGGGGAGCTGTTTTTT. Amino acid sequence: CASSLYGDTGELFF. The complete variable domain, with remaining parts taken from reference TRBV7-8 and TRBJ2-2, reads GAGVSQSPRYKVAKRGQDVALRCDPISGHVSLFWYQQALGQGPEFLTYFQNEAQLDKSGLPSDRFFAERPEGSVSTLKIQRTQQEDSAVYLCASSLYGDTGELFFGEGSRLTVL.

This chain joins TRBV21-1 and TRBJ2-1; the table's D call TRBD2 went unverified against the DNA. TRBV21-1 is labeled a pseudogene. The CDR3 totals 15 residues. CDR3 DNA: TGTGCCAGCAGCAAGACTAGCGGGAGTCTCGATGAGCAGTTCTTC. It encodes CASSKTSGSLDEQFF.

The chain recombines TRBV2 with TRBJ2-5; TRBD2 matches 8 bases. The J call is uncertain, as TRBJ2-7 better fits the DNA end. Germline V CDR1 and CDR2: SNHLY, FYNNEI. The CDR3 runs to 15 residues. The CDR3 here is CASSRDSGTSYEQYF. Here the CDR3 DNA reads TGTGCCAGCAGTCGCGATAGCGGGACCTCCTACGAGCAGTACTTC.

The V gene is TRBV5-1, the J gene TRBJ2-7, with D perhaps TRBD1 or TRBD2 (5 bases each). Trimming stripped 0 bases from V and 1 base from J, with 11 bases between. Germline assignment: CDR1 SGHRS and CDR2 YFSETQ. CDR3 size: 15 residues. The CDR3 protein is CASSLVYGGSYEQYF. CDR3 bases: TGCGCCAGCAGCTTGGTATATGGGGGATCCTACGAGCAGTACTTC.

The V call is TRBV18, the J call TRBJ2-7; 9 bases align to TRBD1. Trimming removed 5 bases from V and 5 bases from J; junction bases left unmatched: 10. Germline values: CDR1 KGHSH, CDR2 LQKENI. This CDR3 has 15 residues. The CDR3: CASSTRQGVRDEQYF. CDR3 nucleotide sequence: TGTGCCAGCTCAACAAGACAGGGGGTAAGGGACGAGCAGTACTTC.

The V gene is TRBV9, the J gene TRBJ1-5, with D maybe TRBD1 (5 bases). Trimming removed 5 bases from V and 2 bases from J, with 14 bases in between. Germline V lookup: CDR1 SGDLS, CDR2 YYNGEE. CDR3 length equals 15 residues. CDR3 nucleotides: TGTGCCAGCAGTGCCCTGGGGGACCGCAATCAGCCCCAGCATTTT. This translates into CASSALGDRNQPQHF.

The chain employs TRBV18 and TRBJ2-7; TRBD1 matches 7 bases. CDR1 is KGHSH and CDR2 is LQKENI in the germline V gene. The CDR3 sequence is 13 residues long. V shed 3 bases, J shed 3 bases, and the junction held 2 bases outside the gene matches. The CDR3 loop is CASSPGQDYEQYF. The DNA for the CDR3 is TGTGCCAGCTCACCTGGACAGGACTACGAGCAGTACTTC.

This clone was recorded once. This chain uses TRBV11-2 with TRBJ1-3, with D possibly matching TRBD1 (6 bases). The CDR3 extends over 19 amino acids. With 5 bases removed from V and 0 bases from J, the gap between germline ends came to 23 bases. Germline CDR1 reads SGHAT; CDR2 reads FQNNGV. The CDR3 DNA reads TGTGCCAGCAGCGAACGTTATCCGGAAGGGGGTCTCTCTGGAAACACCATATATTTT. As protein: CASSERYPEGGLSGNTIYF.

V gene TRBV9 combines with J gene TRBJ1-3; D gene uncertain. The CDR3 sequence is 14 residues long. Germline V CDR1 and CDR2: SGDLS, YYNGEE. The V end was cut by 0 bases, the J end by 5 bases, with 9 bases between. DNA for the CDR3: TGTGCCAGCAGCGTAGCTGCAGGAAGAAACACCATATATTTT. Protein product: CASSVAAGRNTIYF. The full variable domain, its missing parts supplied by reference TRBV9 and TRBJ1-3, is DSGVTQTPKHLITATGQRVTLRCSPRSGDLSVYWYQQSLDQGLQFLIQYYNGEERAKGNILERFSAQQFPDLHSELNLSSLELGDSALYFCASSVAAGRNTIYFGEGSWLTVV.

The chain has TRBV4-1 and TRBJ2-5; 11 nucleotides line up with TRBD1. This CDR3 has 15 residues. Germline CDR1 and CDR2: MGHRA and YSYEKL. V lost 3 bases and J lost 5; bases outside the gene matches: 5. The CDR3 region has the DNA TGCGCCAGCAGCCACCGGACAGGGGGCTTGGAGACCCAGTACTTC. It is translated as CASSHRTGGLETQYF.